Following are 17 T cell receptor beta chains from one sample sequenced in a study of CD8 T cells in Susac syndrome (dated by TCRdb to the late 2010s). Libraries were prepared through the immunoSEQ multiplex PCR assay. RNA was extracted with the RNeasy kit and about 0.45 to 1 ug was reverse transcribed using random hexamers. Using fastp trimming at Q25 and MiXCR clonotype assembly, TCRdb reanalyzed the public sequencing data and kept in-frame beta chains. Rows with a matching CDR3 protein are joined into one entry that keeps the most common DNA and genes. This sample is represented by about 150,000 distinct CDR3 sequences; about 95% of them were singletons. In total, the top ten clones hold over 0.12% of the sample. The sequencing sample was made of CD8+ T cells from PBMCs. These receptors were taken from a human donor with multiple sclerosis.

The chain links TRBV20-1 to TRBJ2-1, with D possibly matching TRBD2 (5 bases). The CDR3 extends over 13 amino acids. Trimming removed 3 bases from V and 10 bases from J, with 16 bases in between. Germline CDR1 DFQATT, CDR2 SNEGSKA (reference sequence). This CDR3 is CSASRVPRGEQFF. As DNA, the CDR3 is TGCAGTGCTAGCCGGGTCCCAAGAGGGGAGCAGTTCTTC.

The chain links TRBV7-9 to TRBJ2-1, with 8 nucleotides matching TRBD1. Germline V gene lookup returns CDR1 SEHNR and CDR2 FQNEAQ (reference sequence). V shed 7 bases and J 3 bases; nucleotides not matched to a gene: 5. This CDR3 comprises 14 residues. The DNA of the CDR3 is TGTGCCAGCATTGCGGGACAGGACTACAATGAGCAGTTCTTC. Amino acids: CASIAGQDYNEQFF.

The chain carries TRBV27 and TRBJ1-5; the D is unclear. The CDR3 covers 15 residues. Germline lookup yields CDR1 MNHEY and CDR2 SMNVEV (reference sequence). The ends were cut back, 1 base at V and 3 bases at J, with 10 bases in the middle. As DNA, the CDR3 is TGTGCCAGCAGTTTATTGGGCAGACACAATCAGCCCCAGCATTTT. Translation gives CASSLLGRHNQPQHF.

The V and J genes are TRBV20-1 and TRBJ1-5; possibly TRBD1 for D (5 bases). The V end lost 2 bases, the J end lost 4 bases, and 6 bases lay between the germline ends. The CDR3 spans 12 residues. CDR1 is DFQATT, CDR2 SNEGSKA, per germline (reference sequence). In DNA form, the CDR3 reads TGCAGTGCTAGATGGGGGAATCAGCCCCAGCATTTT. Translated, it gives CSARWGNQPQHF.

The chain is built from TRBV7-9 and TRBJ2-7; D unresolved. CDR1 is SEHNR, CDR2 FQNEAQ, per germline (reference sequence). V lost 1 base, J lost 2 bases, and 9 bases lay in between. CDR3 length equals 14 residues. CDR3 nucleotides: TGTGCCAGCAGCTTAGTTCTGGCCCCCTACGAGCAGTACTTC. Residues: CASSLVLAPYEQYF.

CDR3 DNA sequence: TGTGCCAGCAGTCCCAGGGGAGGCCACGAGCAGTACGTC. Its translation is CASSPRGGHEQYV. The chain joins TRBV27 to TRBJ2-7; D is tentatively TRBD1 or TRBD2 (6 bases each). This CDR3 contains 13 residues. Germline CDR1 MNHEY, CDR2 SMNVEV (reference sequence). The V gene lost 5 bases and the J gene lost 5 bases, with 13 bases spanning the gap.

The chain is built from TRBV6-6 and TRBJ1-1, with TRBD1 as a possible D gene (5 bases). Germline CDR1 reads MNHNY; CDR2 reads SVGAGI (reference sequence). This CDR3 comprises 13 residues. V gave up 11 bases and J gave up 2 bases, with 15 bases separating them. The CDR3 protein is CAGLTGVNTEAFF. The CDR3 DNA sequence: TGTGCCGGTCTAACAGGAGTTAACACTGAAGCTTTCTTT.

CDR3 protein: CAWSGGQGGELFF. The CDR3 bases are TGTGCCTGGAGTGGCGGTCAGGGCGGGGAGCTGTTTTTT. The chain recombines TRBV30 with TRBJ2-2; possible D gene TRBD1, 5 bases. Germline CDR1 reads GTSNPN; CDR2 reads SVGIG (reference sequence). CDR3 length: 13 amino acids. V lost 1 base, J lost 7 bases, and 10 bases lay in between.

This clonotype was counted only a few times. The CDR3 DNA is TGCAGCGCAAGACAGGGTATTGACTATGGCTACACCTTC. It specifies CSARQGIDYGYTF. The V gene is TRBV29-1, the J gene TRBJ1-2, with TRBD1 identical over 7 bases. The germline gives CDR1 SQVTM, CDR2 ANQGSEA. The CDR3 has 13 residues. Germline trimming cut 7 bases from V and 3 bases from J; bases unmatched to any gene: 8.

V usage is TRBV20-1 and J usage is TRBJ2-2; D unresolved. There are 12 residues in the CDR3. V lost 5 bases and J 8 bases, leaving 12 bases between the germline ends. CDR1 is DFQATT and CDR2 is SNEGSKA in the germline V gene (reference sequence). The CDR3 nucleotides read TGCAGTGCTCCTGATGAGGATGGGGAGCTGTTTTTT. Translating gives CSAPDEDGELFF.

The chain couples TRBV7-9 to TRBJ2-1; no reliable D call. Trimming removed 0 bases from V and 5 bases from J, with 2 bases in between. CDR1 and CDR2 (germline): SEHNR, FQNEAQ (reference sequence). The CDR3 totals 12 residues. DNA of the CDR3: TGTGCCAGCAGCTTAGCGGACAATGAGCAGTTCTTC. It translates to CASSLADNEQFF.

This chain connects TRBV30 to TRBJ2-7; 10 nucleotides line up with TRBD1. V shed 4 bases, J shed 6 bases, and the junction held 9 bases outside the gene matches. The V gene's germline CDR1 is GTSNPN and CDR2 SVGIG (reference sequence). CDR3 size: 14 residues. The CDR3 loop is CAWTSGTGVSEQYF. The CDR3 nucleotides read TGTGCCTGGACTTCTGGGACAGGGGTCTCCGAGCAGTACTTC.

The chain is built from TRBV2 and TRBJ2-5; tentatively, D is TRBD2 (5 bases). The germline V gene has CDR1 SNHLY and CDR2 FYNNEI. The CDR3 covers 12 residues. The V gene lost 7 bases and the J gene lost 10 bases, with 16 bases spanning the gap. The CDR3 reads CASTHNGENQYF. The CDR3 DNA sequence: TGTGCCAGCACGCACAACGGGGAAAACCAGTACTTC.

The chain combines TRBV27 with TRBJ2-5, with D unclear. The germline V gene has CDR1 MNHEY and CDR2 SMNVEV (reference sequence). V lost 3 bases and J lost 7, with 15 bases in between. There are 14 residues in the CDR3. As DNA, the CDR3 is TGTGCCAGCAGTTTTCCTGACAAAACGGGGACCCAGTACTTC. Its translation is CASSFPDKTGTQYF.

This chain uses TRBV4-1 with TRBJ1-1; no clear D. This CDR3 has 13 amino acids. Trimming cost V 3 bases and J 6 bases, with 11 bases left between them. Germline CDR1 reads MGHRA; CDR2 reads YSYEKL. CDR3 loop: CASSQATKAEAFF. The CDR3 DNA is TGCGCCAGCAGCCAGGCGACAAAGGCTGAAGCTTTCTTT.

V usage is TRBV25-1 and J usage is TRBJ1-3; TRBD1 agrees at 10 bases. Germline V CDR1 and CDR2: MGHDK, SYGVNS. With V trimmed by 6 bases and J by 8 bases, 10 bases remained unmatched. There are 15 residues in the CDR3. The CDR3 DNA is TGTGCCAGCAGCGAGACAGGGGGCTTAATGCACACCATATATTTT. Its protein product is CASSETGGLMHTIYF.

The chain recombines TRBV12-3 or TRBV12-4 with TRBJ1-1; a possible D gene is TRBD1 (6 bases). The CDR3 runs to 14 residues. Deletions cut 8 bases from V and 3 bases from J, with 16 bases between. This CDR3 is CASQEGQLDTEAFF. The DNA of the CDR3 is TGTGCCAGCCAAGAAGGACAGTTAGACACTGAAGCTTTCTTT.